The T cell receptor (beta chain) described here comes from a study of T cells and copy number aberrations in small-cell lung cancer. Study-level findings and limits: 79.9-97.7% of tumor T-cell clones appeared in only one region. All specimens were formalin-fixed paraffin-embedded tissue, prone to sequencing artifacts. Compared with adjacent lung tissue, tumors had lower T-cell richness and clonality and non-significantly lower density.

In the case of this clone: Its antigen is not known.

V lost 8 bases and J lost 10; bases outside the gene matches: 10. CDR3 length equals 13 residues. Germline V gives CDR1 SGHDN, CDR2 FVKESK. A grid approach was used to sample three regions from each formalin-fixed paraffin-embedded tumor block. Profiling relied on immunoSEQ multiplex PCR, and the TCRdb table lists in-frame clones only, not all of them. The data hold approximately 530 clones, with under 95% observed a single time. The sample comprised tumor tissue. The receptor was isolated from a man aged 60-69 years with small cell lung cancer. The chain employs TRBV14 and TRBJ2-1; 8 nucleotides agree with TRBD2. In nucleotides, the CDR3 is TGTGCCAGCGCCGGGGGGGAGAGAGTAGAGCAGTTCTTC. Its protein product is CASAGGERVEQFF.